One TCR beta chain is described in this entry. This entry belongs to a study of blood T cell repertoires in COVID-19. At the level of the study: COVID-19 samples, acute and convalescent, were from the United States, Italy and Spain.

TCRdb's table, derived via immunoSEQ multiplex PCR, lists solely in-frame clones and lacks some. The sample shows under 200,000 clones, about 85% of them seen only once. The V end lost 7 bases, the J end lost 1 base, and 7 bases lay between the germline ends. CDR3 length: 13 residues. Germline CDR1 is SNHLY and CDR2 is FYNNEI. The rearrangement links TRBV2 to TRBJ2-2, with a possible D match to TRBD2 (5 bases). The sequence derives from an older man who had recovered from COVID-19. Sequences were obtained from peripheral blood. The CDR3 loop is CASTRGNTGELFF. The CDR3 DNA reads TGTGCCAGCACTCGGGGGAACACCGGGGAGCTGTTTTTT.